This TCR beta chain appears in the sequencing data of a study of PD-L1 blockade in urothelial cancer. Study summary: Blood analysis was done at 3 weeks (second dose) and 6 weeks after treatment began.

The length of the CDR3 is 16 residues. Germline CDR1 and CDR2: SGHDT and YYEEEE. The ends were cut back, 0 bases at V and 6 bases at J, with 16 bases in the middle. Some clones are missing from TCRdb's copy, which holds only in-frame ones; the method was immunoSEQ multiplex PCR. The data contain about 100,000 clones, 91% of them seen just once; the ten biggest clones take up about 0.91%. The chain recombines TRBV5-6 with TRBJ2-1; no clear D gene. This sample comprised PBMCs, obtained around atezolizumab (anti-PD-L1) treatment. This sequence originates from a woman older than 75 with urothelial cancer. CDR3 amino acids: CASSLDTLTPLNEQFF. The CDR3 bases are TGTGCCAGCAGCTTGGACACGTTAACCCCCCTCAATGAGCAGTTCTTC.